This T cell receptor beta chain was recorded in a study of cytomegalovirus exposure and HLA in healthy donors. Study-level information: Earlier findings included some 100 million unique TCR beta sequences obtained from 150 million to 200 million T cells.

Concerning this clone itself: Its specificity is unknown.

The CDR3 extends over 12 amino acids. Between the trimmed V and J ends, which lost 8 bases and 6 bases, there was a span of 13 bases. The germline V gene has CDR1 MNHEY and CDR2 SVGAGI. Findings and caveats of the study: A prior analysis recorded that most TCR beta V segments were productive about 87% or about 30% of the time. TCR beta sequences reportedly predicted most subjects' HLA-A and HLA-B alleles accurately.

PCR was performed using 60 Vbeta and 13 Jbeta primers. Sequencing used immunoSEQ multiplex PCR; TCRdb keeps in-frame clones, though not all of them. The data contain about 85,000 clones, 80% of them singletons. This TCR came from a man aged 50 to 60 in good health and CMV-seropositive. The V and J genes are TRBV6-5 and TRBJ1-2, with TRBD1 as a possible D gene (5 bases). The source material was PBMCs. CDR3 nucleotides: TGTGCCAGCGGACTAGAAGGGGATGGCTACACCTTC. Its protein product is CASGLEGDGYTF.